The 22 T cell receptor beta chains presented below share a single source sample, sequenced in a study of vaccination and CD4 T cells after COVID-19. Specified treatment: 10-day PBMC culture with coronavirus spike peptide pools or control peptides (ViraFEST assay). Scientists ran DNA taken from cultured CD4+ T cells through the Oncomine TCR Beta short-read assay for sequencing. TCRdb used MiXCR to reprocess the PCR reads, holding one entry per CDR3 protein. The sample has 10,000 to 15,000 distinct CDR3 sequences; just under 75% are singletons. These receptors' antigens are unknown. The sample comprised CD4+ T cells from blood, cultured in vitro. Source of these receptors: a human donor who had recovered from COVID-19.

The chain combines TRBV7-8 with TRBJ1-6, with TRBD1 matching over 10 bases. V shed 5 bases and J 10 bases; nucleotides not matched to a gene: 8. The CDR3 is 15 amino acids. CDR1 SGHVS and CDR2 FQNEAQ come from the germline V gene. The CDR3 region has the DNA TGTGCCAGCAGCCTCCGGGACAGGGGTCCCTCACCCCTCCACTTT. Translation: CASSLRDRGPSPLHF.

The V and J genes are TRBV20-1 and TRBJ1-1; D unresolved. This CDR3 is built from 18 residues. The germline V and J ends were trimmed by 3 bases and 4 bases, with 27 bases remaining between them. Germline loops: CDR1 DFQATT, CDR2 SNEGSKA (reference sequence). The CDR3 region has the DNA TGCAGTGCTAGCTATCGATCGGGCCGCCCATCCCGGGGCACTGAAGCTTTCTTT. It translates to CSASYRSGRPSRGTEAFF.

The chain carries TRBV6-2 or TRBV6-3 and TRBJ2-6, with D unclear. Germline CDR1 reads MNHEY; CDR2 reads SVGEGT. V lost 5 bases and J lost 1, with 9 bases in between. The CDR3 contains 15 residues. CDR3 in amino acids: CASSRTISGANVLTF. CDR3 bases: TGTGCCAGCAGTAGAACTATATCTGGGGCCAACGTCCTGACTTTC.

This clonotype was counted between two and nine times. This sequence joins TRBV20-1 and TRBJ1-1, with a tentative D call TRBD1 (5 bases). The germline gives CDR1 DFQATT, CDR2 SNEGSKA (reference sequence). There are 15 residues in the CDR3. The ends were cut back, 3 bases at V and 6 bases at J, with 20 bases in the middle. In DNA, the CDR3 is TGCAGTGCTAGCGGGACTAGCGGGAGTTTCCCTGAAGCTTTCTTT. Amino acids: CSASGTSGSFPEAFF.

The V call is TRBV2, the J call TRBJ2-1; TRBD2 agrees at 12 bases. CDR1 is SNHLY and CDR2 is FYNNEI in the germline V gene. This CDR3 has 15 amino acids. V shed 4 bases, J shed 5 bases, and the junction held 3 bases outside the gene matches. CDR3 coding DNA: TGTGCCAGCAGTGGGACTAGCGGGGCGAACAATGAGCAGTTCTTC. Its protein is CASSGTSGANNEQFF.

This clonotype was seen more than once but under ten times. The chain recombines TRBV20-1 with TRBJ1-3; possibly TRBD1 for D (5 bases). CDR1 is DFQATT and CDR2 is SNEGSKA in the germline V gene (reference sequence). CDR3 length equals 14 residues. Trimming pared 6 bases from V and 0 bases from J, leaving 12 bases between. The CDR3 region has the DNA TGCAGTGCCCCTGACAGAAACTCTGGAAACACCATATATTTT. This encodes CSAPDRNSGNTIYF.

This clonotype has a single count. The chain employs TRBV12-3 or TRBV12-4 and TRBJ2-2; 7 positions match TRBD1. CDR3 length: 15 residues. V dropped 6 bases and J dropped 1; count of bases not matched to a gene: 5. CDR3 sequence reads: CASRRGTENTGELFF. The CDR3 bases are TGTGCCAGCAGACGTGGGACAGAGAACACCGGGGAGCTGTTTTTT.

This clonotype was seen just once. The genes are TRBV7-9 and TRBJ2-7; D is possibly TRBD1 (6 bases). CDR1 and CDR2 from the germline V gene are SEHNR and FQNEAQ (reference sequence). Trimming took off 4 bases at V and 1 base at J, with 11 bases between the two ends. This CDR3 comprises 14 residues. Here the CDR3 reads CASSYRAGSYEQYF. The CDR3 DNA reads as TGTGCCAGCAGCTACAGGGCAGGGTCCTACGAGCAGTACTTC. Full variable domain (missing parts from reference TRBV7-9 and TRBJ2-7): DTGVSQNPRHKITKRGQNVTFRCDPISEHNRLYWYRQTLGQGPEFLTYFQNEAQLEKSRLLSDRFSAERPKGSFSTLEIQRTEQGDSAMYLCASSYRAGSYEQYFGPGTRLTVT.

The rearrangement links TRBV6-1 to TRBJ1-5; D is undetermined. The CDR3 length is 17 residues. CDR1 is MNHNS, CDR2 SASEGT, per germline. V gave up 6 bases and J gave up 0 bases, with 18 bases separating them. The CDR3 DNA is TGTGCCAGCAGACGCACCACCCATTCTACTAGCAATCAGCCCCAGCATTTT. This gives the protein CASRRTTHSTSNQPQHF.

The count of this clonotype is one. This chain uses TRBV15 with TRBJ1-2; D may be TRBD1 (5 bases). Germline V gene data show CDR1 as LNHNV and CDR2 as YYDKDF (reference sequence). The CDR3 runs 14 residues. V lost 3 bases and J 3 bases, leaving 11 bases between the germline ends. CDR3 in amino acids: CATSSRAGDYGYTF. For the CDR3, the DNA is TGTGCCACCAGCAGCAGGGCGGGGGACTATGGCTACACCTTC.

The genes are TRBV10-3 and TRBJ1-2, with D unresolved. This CDR3 region has 12 residues. V lost 5 bases, J lost 0 bases, and 4 bases lay in between. Looked up from germline, CDR1 is ENHRY and CDR2 is SYGVKD. CDR3 coding DNA: TGTGCCATCAGTCCAGCTAACTATGGCTACACCTTC. Protein product: CAISPANYGYTF.

This chain joins TRBV20-1 and TRBJ2-2; unclear D gene. This CDR3 is built from 11 residues. Trimming left V 1 base short and J 9 bases short, with 6 bases between. Germline CDR1 reads DFQATT; CDR2 reads SNEGSKA (reference sequence). Here the CDR3 reads CSARAPRELFF. CDR3 DNA: TGCAGTGCTAGAGCTCCCAGGGAGCTGTTTTTT.

On this clonotype: Relative to the germline gene, one junction end is altered; a read error may explain this. The chain is built from TRBV7-2 and TRBJ1-2; D might be TRBD1 (6 bases). CDR1 and CDR2 (germline): SGHTA, FQGNSA. The CDR3 covers 13 residues. The CDR3 here is CASSLGLQGPFSF. CDR3 DNA: TGTGCCAGCAGCTTAGGACTACAGGGCCCCTTCTCCTTC.

The chain recombines TRBV6-5 with TRBJ2-5, with TRBD2 identical over 10 bases. The CDR3 is 18 amino acids. Germline V lookup: CDR1 MNHEY, CDR2 SVGAGI. V lost 2 bases to trimming and J lost 6 bases; unmatched junction nucleotides: 15. CDR3 sequence (DNA): TGTGCCAGCAGTTACCGAACTATGAGCGGGAGGGCCGGGAAGACCCAGTACTTC. Translating it yields CASSYRTMSGRAGKTQYF.

This clonotype has only one observation. V usage is TRBV19 and J usage is TRBJ2-3; 8 nucleotides match TRBD1. The CDR3 is made up of 13 amino acids. With 4 bases clipped from V and 5 bases from J, the junction kept 2 bases outside the gene matches. The germline gives CDR1 LNHDA, CDR2 SQIVND (reference sequence). For the CDR3, the DNA is TGTGCCAGTAGTAGGACAGGGAAAGATACGCAGTATTTT. Amino acid sequence: CASSRTGKDTQYF. The complete variable domain, with remaining parts taken from reference TRBV19 and TRBJ2-3, reads DGGITQSPKYLFRKEGQNVTLSCEQNLNHDAMYWYRQDPGQGLRLIYYSQIVNDFQKGDIAEGYSVSREKKESFPLTVTSAQKNPTAFYLCASSRTGKDTQYFGPGTRLTVL.

V is TRBV6-1 and J is TRBJ2-1, with 7 bases lining up with TRBD2. CDR1 is MNHNS, CDR2 SASEGT, per germline. V shed 8 bases and J 9 bases; nucleotides not matched to a gene: 7. This CDR3 has 12 amino acids. The CDR3 is CASLLTSVEQFF. The CDR3 nucleotides are TGTGCCAGCCTTCTTACTAGCGTTGAGCAGTTCTTC.

This chain uses TRBV20-1 with TRBJ2-2, with D unclear. Germline-derived CDR1 and CDR2 are DFQATT and SNEGSKA (reference sequence). V lost 3 bases to trimming and J lost 3 bases, with 11 bases between them. This CDR3 has 14 amino acids. CDR3 in amino acids: CSARGTTDTGELFF. The CDR3, as DNA: TGCAGTGCTAGGGGCACTACTGACACCGGGGAGCTGTTTTTT.

V is TRBV28 and J is TRBJ1-5, with unresolved D. The CDR3 has 14 residues. Trimming took off 6 bases at V and 4 bases at J, with 13 bases between the two ends. Per the germline V gene, CDR1 is MDHEN and CDR2 is SYDVKM. CDR3 residues: CASSLWAVNQPQHF. The CDR3 nucleotides are TGTGCCAGCAGCCTATGGGCAGTGAATCAGCCCCAGCATTTT.

This CDR3 reads CSAGGGTSNTGELFF. The CDR3 coding sequence is TGCAGTGCTGGAGGTGGCACCTCGAACACCGGGGAGCTGTTTTTT. This chain connects TRBV20-1 to TRBJ2-2; a weak D match, TRBD2 (5 bases). Looked up from germline, CDR1 is DFQATT and CDR2 is SNEGSKA (reference sequence). The CDR3 covers 15 residues. V was clipped by 5 bases and J by 0 bases, with 13 bases between them.

Only a few counts were recorded for this clonotype. This chain connects TRBV27 to TRBJ1-6; D uncertain. The V and J ends lost 6 bases and 10 bases respectively, with 16 bases between them. The germline V gene encodes CDR1 MNHEY and CDR2 SMNVEV (reference sequence). This CDR3 region has 14 residues. Written as DNA, the CDR3 is TGTGCCAGCAGCCCACCTCGGAGGCCGTCACCCCTCCACTTT. This gives the protein CASSPPRRPSPLHF.

The chain combines TRBV12-3 or TRBV12-4 with TRBJ2-3, with a possible D match to TRBD2 (5 bases). V was shortened by 3 bases and J by 3 bases, with 13 bases between the two germline ends. There are 15 residues in the CDR3. The CDR3 here is CASSFGLARTDTQYF. The CDR3 nucleotides are TGTGCCAGCAGTTTTGGGCTAGCTCGGACAGATACGCAGTATTTT.

The chain recombines TRBV19 with TRBJ2-5, with TRBD1 matching 7 bases. With 6 bases clipped from V and 4 bases from J, the junction kept 14 bases outside the gene matches. This CDR3 is 16 amino acids long. Per germline, CDR1 LNHDA and CDR2 SQIVND (reference sequence). The CDR3 nucleotides are TGTGCCAGTAGCCCCAAACCCGACAGGGTGGGAGAGACCCAGTACTTC. Encoded protein: CASSPKPDRVGETQYF. Full variable domain (rest looked up from reference TRBV19 and TRBJ2-5): DGGITQSPKYLFRKEGQNVTLSCEQNLNHDAMYWYRQDPGQGLRLIYYSQIVNDFQKGDIAEGYSVSREKKESFPLTVTSAQKNPTAFYLCASSPKPDRVGETQYFGPGTRLLVL.